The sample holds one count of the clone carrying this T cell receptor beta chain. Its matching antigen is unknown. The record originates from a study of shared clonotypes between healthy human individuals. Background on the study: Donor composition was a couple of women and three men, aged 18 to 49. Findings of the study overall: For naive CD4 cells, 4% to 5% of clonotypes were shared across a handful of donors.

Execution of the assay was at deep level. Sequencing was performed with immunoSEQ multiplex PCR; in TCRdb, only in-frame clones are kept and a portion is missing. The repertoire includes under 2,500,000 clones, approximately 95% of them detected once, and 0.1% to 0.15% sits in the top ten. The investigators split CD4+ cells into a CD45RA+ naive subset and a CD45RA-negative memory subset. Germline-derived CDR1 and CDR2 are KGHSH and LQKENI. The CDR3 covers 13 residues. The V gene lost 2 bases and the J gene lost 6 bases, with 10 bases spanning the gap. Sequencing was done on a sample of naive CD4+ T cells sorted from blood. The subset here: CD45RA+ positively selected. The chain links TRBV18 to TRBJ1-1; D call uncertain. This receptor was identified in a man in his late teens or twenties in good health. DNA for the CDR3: TGTGCCAGCTCACCAGATTGGCAGGCTGAAGCTTTCTTT. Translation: CASSPDWQAEAFF. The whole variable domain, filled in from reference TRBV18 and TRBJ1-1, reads NAGVMQNPRHLVRRRGQEARLRCSPMKGHSHVYWYRQLPEEGLKFMVYLQKENIIDESGMPKERFSAEFPKEGPSILRIQQVVRGDSAAYFCASSPDWQAEAFFGQGTRLTVV.